What follows are 12 T cell receptor beta chains derived from one specimen sequenced in a study of blood T cells in healthy people across ages. Sample-barcoded 5' priming and a J-beta primer mix drove a second PCR of roughly 6 to 12 cycles. TCRdb recomputed calls from the 5' RACE reads with MiXCR, one row per CDR3 protein. This sample carries 1.5 million to 2 million distinct CDR3 sequences, 40% to 55% of them seen once, and the ten largest clones take roughly 2%. The sample consisted of blood. These TCRs come from a middle-aged woman in good health.

This clonotype was counted a few times. V and J are TRBV7-9 and TRBJ2-3; D might be TRBD1 or TRBD2, each matching 5 bases. The CDR3 spans 16 residues. V lost 5 bases and J lost 2, with 17 bases in between. CDR1 and CDR2 (germline): SEHNR, FQNEAQ (reference sequence). The CDR3 loop is CASSPIGAADTDTQYF. The DNA for the CDR3 is TGTGCCAGCAGCCCCATCGGGGCGGCTGACACAGATACGCAGTATTTT.

This chain connects TRBV28 to TRBJ2-5; 10 bases are a match to TRBD1. V gave up 8 bases and J gave up 4 bases; unmatched junction bases: 10. Germline CDR1 and CDR2: MDHEN and SYDVKM. The CDR3 is made up of 15 amino acids. The CDR3 nucleotides are TGTGCCAGCGGCCGCCGGGACAGGGGTCGAGAGACCCAGTACTTC. Translating gives CASGRRDRGRETQYF.

V usage is TRBV7-8 and J usage is TRBJ2-5; no reliable D call. The CDR3 totals 11 residues. Deletions cut 5 bases from V and 12 bases from J, with 13 bases between. Germline V gene data show CDR1 as SGHVS and CDR2 as FQNEAQ. Written as DNA, the CDR3 is TGTGCCAGCAGCGCCAGTCCCGCCAAGTACTTC. Amino acid sequence: CASSASPAKYF.

The rearrangement uses TRBV28 and TRBJ1-2; no reliable D call. The ends were cut back, 8 bases at V and 0 bases at J, with 13 bases in the middle. CDR3 size: 14 residues. The germline V gene encodes CDR1 MDHEN and CDR2 SYDVKM. This CDR3 is CASWPGQTNYGYTF. The DNA of the CDR3 is TGTGCCAGCTGGCCTGGGCAGACTAACTATGGCTACACCTTC.

This clonotype has just a few counts. V and J are TRBV6-6 and TRBJ2-3, with D possibly TRBD2 on 5 matching bases. Trimming pared 5 bases from V and 4 bases from J, leaving 10 bases between. Germline V gene sequence: CDR1 MNHNY, CDR2 SVGAGI (reference sequence). The CDR3 runs 13 residues. CDR3 protein: CASSPIGADTQYF. For the CDR3, the DNA is TGTGCCAGCAGTCCCATCGGGGCAGATACGCAGTATTTT.

This chain joins TRBV6-6 and TRBJ1-5, with D unresolved. With 6 bases removed from V and 0 bases from J, the gap between germline ends came to 12 bases. Germline V gives CDR1 MNHNY, CDR2 SVGAGI (reference sequence). The CDR3 is 15 amino acids. The CDR3 loop is CASSQDSYSNQPQHF. The CDR3 DNA reads TGTGCCAGCAGCCAAGACTCATATAGCAATCAGCCCCAGCATTTT.

This clonotype was recorded a few times. This sequence joins TRBV7-2 and TRBJ1-1; D is unclear. V was pared by 1 base and J by 1 base, with 10 bases between. The CDR3 is made up of 15 amino acids. Germline V gene sequence: CDR1 SGHTA, CDR2 FQGNSA. Written as DNA, the CDR3 is TGTGCCAGCAGCTTAGTTTCCAGCACGAACACTGAAGCTTTCTTT. Residues: CASSLVSSTNTEAFF.

Only a few counts were recorded for this clonotype. The chain uses TRBV7-2 and TRBJ2-1; TRBD1 aligns across 7 bases. Germline CDR1 reads SGHTA; CDR2 reads FQGNSA. The ends lost 1 base at V and 2 bases at J; junction bases unmatched: 5. The CDR3 length is 16 residues. CDR3 bases: TGTGCCAGCAGCTTAGATCCGACAGGGACCTACAATGAGCAGTTCTTC. This encodes CASSLDPTGTYNEQFF.

This clonotype was counted only a few times. The chain recombines TRBV4-1 with TRBJ2-4, with TRBD1 identical over 9 bases. Unmatched junction bases numbered 18, after V lost 1 base and J lost 5 bases. Germline V CDR1 and CDR2: MGHRA, YSYEKL. This CDR3 has 20 amino acids. The DNA of the CDR3 is TGCGCCAGCAGCCAAGGACAGGGGGACCGTTCCCACCTGCGAGAAAACATTCAGTACTTC. Amino acid sequence: CASSQGQGDRSHLRENIQYF.

This clonotype came up a few times. The chain is built from TRBV14 and TRBJ2-4; TRBD1 aligns across 8 bases. The J call may be incorrect, as the DNA end agrees better with TRBJ2-7. The CDR3 is made up of 14 amino acids. The V gene's germline CDR1 is SGHDN and CDR2 FVKESK. Here the CDR3 reads CASSHRTGSDEQYF. The CDR3 bases are TGTGCCAGCAGCCACAGGACAGGGAGCGACGAGCAGTACTTC.

This chain connects TRBV6-2 or TRBV6-3 to TRBJ2-3, with D tentatively TRBD1 (5 bases). V lost 2 bases, J lost 7 bases, and 16 bases lay in between. Looked up from germline, CDR1 is MNHEY and CDR2 is SVGEGT. The CDR3 loop spans 15 amino acids. This chain's CDR3 is CASSYARQPPYTQYF. The CDR3 DNA reads as TGTGCCAGCAGTTACGCGAGACAGCCACCTTATACGCAGTATTTT.

This clonotype was seen just once. The chain links TRBV6-5 to TRBJ2-1; D gene ambiguous. The CDR3 has 14 amino acids. Germline lookup yields CDR1 MNHEY and CDR2 SVGAGI. Trimming removed 6 bases at V and 4 bases at J, with 13 bases between. The CDR3 reads CASSLSPEYNEQFF. The DNA for the CDR3 is TGTGCCAGCAGCCTCAGTCCCGAGTACAATGAGCAGTTCTTC.